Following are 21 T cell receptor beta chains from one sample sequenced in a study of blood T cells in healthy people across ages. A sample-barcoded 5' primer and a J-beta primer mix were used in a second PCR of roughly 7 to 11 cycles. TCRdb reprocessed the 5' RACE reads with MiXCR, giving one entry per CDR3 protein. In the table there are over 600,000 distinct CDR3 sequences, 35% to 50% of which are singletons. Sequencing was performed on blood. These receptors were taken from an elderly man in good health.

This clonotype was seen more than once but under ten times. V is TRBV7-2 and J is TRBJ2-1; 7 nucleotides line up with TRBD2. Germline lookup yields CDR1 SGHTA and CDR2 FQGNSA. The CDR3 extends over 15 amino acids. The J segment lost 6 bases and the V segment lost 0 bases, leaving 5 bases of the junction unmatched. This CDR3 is CASSLAGGTGNEQFF. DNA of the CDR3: TGTGCCAGCAGCTTAGCGGGGGGGACGGGCAATGAGCAGTTCTTC.

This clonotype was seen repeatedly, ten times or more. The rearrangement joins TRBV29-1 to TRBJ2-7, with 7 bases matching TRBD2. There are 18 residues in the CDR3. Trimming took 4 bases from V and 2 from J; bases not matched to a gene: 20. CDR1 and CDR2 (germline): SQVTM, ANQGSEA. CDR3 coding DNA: TGCAGCGTTGGAGGTATGGCAACGGCGGGACTATCTACCTACGAGCAGTACTTC. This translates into CSVGGMATAGLSTYEQYF.

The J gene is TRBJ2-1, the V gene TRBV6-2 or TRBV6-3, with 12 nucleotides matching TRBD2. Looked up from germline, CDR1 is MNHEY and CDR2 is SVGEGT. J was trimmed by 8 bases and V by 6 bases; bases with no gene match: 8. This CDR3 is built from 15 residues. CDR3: CASRTRTSGEDEQFF. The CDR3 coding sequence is TGTGCCAGCAGGACTCGGACTAGCGGGGAGGATGAGCAGTTCTTC.

CDR3 nucleotide sequence: TGTGCCAGCAGCTTAGGGCTGAGGACAAGGTTAGGCTATGGCTACACCTTC. Amino acids: CASSLGLRTRLGYGYTF. The gene calls are TRBV7-2 and TRBJ1-2; perhaps TRBD1 as D (5 bases). V lost 1 base, J lost 4 bases, and 19 bases lay in between. The length of the CDR3 is 17 residues. The germline V gene has CDR1 SGHTA and CDR2 FQGNSA.

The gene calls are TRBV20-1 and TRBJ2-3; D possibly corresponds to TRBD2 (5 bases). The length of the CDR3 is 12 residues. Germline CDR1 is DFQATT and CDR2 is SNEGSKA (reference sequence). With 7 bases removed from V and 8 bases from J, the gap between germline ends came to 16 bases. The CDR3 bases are TGCAGTGACAGCGGTCCGAGAGGTACGCAGTATTTT. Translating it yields CSDSGPRGTQYF.

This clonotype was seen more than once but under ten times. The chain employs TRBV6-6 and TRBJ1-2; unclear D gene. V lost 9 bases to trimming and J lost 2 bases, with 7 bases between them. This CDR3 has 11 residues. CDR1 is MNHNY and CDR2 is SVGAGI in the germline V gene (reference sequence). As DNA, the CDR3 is TGTGCCAGAACACGCAACTATGGCTACACCTTC. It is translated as CARTRNYGYTF.

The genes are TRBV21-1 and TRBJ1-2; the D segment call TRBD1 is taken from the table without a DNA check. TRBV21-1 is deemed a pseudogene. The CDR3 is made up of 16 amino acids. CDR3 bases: TGTGCCAGCAGCATTAACTACAGGGAATGGTCCTATGGCTACACCTTC. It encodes CASSINYREWSYGYTF.

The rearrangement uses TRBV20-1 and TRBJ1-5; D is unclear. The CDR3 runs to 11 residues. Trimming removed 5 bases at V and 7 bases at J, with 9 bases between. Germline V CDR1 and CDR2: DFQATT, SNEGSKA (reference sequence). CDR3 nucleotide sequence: TGCAGTGCTCTTTTGGGCCAGCCCCAGCATTTT. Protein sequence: CSALLGQPQHF.

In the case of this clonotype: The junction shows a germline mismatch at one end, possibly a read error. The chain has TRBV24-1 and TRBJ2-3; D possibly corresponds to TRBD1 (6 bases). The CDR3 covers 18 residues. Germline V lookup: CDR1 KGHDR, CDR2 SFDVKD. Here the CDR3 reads CATSAARRGGTGGDTRYF. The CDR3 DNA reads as TGTGCCACCAGTGCCGCTCGAAGAGGGGGAACTGGAGGAGATACGCGGTATTTT.

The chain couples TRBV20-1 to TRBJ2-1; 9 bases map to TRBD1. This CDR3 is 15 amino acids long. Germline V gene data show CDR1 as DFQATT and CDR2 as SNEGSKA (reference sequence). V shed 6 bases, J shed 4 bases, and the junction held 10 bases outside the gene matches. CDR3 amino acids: CSAPTPTGGYNEQFF. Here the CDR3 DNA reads TGCAGTGCGCCCACCCCGACAGGGGGGTACAATGAGCAGTTCTTC.

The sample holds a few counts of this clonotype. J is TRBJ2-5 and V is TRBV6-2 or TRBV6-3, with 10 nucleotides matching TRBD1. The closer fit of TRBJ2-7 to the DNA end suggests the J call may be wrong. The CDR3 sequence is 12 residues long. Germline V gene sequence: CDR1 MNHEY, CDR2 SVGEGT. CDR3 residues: CASRGQGDEQYF. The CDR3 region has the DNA TGTGCCAGCAGAGGACAGGGGGACGAGCAGTACTTC.

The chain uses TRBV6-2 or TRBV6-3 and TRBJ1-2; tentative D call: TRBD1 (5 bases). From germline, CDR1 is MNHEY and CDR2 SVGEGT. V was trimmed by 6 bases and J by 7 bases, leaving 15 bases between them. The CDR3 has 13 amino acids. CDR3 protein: CASRAQQGSGYTF. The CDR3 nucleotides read TGTGCCAGCAGGGCCCAGCAGGGCTCTGGCTACACCTTC.

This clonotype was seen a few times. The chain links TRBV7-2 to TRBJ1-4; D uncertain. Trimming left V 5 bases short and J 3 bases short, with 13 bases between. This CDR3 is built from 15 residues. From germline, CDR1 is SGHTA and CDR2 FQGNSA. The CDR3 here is CASSPPAMPNEKLFF. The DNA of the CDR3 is TGTGCCAGCAGCCCTCCCGCAATGCCTAATGAAAAACTGTTTTTT. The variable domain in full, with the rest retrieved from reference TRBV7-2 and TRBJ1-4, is GAGVSQSPSNKVTEKGKDVELRCDPISGHTALYWYRQSLGQGLEFLIYFQGNSAPDKSGLPSDRFSAERTGGSVSTLTIQRTQQEDSAVYLCASSPPAMPNEKLFFGSGTQLSVL.

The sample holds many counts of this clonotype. CDR3 DNA sequence: TGTGCCAGCAGCGCGTCCGGGACCAAGGGAGAGACCCAGTACTTC. It translates to CASSASGTKGETQYF. This chain joins TRBV9 and TRBJ2-5; either TRBD1 or TRBD2 may fit D (5 bases each). Looked up from germline, CDR1 is SGDLS and CDR2 is YYNGEE. Trimming removed 3 bases from V and 4 bases from J, with 16 bases in between. The CDR3 runs 15 residues.

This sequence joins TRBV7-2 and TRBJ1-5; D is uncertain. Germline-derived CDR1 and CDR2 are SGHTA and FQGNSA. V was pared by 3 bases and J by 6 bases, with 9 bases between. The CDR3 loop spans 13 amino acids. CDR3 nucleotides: TGTGCCAGCAGCTTGGACTTATTTCAGCCCCAGCATTTT. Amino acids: CASSLDLFQPQHF.

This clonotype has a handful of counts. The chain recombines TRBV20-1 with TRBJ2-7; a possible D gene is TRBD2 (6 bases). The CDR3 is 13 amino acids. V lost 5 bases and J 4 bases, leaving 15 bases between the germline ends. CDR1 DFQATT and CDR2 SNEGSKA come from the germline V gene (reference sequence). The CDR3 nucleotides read TGCAGTGCTCGCATTGGGGGGAAATACGAGCAGTACTTC. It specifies CSARIGGKYEQYF.

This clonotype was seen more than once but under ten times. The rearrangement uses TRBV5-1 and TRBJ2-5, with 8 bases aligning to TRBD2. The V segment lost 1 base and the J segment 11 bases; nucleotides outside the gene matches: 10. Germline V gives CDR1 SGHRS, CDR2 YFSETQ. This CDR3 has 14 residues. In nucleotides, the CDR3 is TGCGCCAGCAGCTTGTCATCCCGGGGGGGGGAGCAGTACTTC. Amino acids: CASSLSSRGGEQYF.

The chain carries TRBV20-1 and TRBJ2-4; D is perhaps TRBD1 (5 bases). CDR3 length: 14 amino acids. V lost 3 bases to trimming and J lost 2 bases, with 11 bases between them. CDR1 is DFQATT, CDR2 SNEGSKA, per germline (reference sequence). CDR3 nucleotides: TGCAGTGCTAGGGGGCCAAGGACCAAAAACATTCAGTACTTC. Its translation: CSARGPRTKNIQYF.

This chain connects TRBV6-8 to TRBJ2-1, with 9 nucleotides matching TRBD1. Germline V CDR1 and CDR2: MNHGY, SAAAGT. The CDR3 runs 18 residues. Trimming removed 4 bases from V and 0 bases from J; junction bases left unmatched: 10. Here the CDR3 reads CASSFRDREFGSYNEQFF. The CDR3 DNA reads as TGTGCCAGCAGTTTCCGGGACAGGGAGTTCGGCTCCTACAATGAGCAGTTCTTC.

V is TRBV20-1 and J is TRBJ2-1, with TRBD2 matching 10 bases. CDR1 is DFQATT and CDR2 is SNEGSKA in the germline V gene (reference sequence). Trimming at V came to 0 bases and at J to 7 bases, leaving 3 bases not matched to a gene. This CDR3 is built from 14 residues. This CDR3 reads CSARDIAGGNEQFF. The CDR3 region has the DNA TGCAGTGCTAGAGATATAGCGGGGGGTAATGAGCAGTTCTTC.

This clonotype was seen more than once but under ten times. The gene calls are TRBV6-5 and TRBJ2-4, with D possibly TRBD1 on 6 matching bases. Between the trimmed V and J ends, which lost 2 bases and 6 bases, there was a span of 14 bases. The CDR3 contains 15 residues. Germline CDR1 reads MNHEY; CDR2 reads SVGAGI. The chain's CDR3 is CASSYRSQGRNIQYF. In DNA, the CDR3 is TGTGCCAGCAGTTACCGTTCCCAGGGGAGAAACATTCAGTACTTC.